This entry concerns a single T cell receptor beta chain. The sample is drawn from a study of blood T cell repertoires in COVID-19. In the source study's methods: Using reference gene primer amplification, nucleated cell counts were estimated. Produced via immunoSEQ multiplex PCR; TCRdb's table is partial and in-frame only. V and J calls and clone size follow that table, whereas D and trimming were derived from the DNA. The table records over 200,000 clones, roughly 84% of them present only once. This CDR3 region has 14 residues. The V and J ends lost 2 bases and 2 bases respectively, with 8 bases between them. Germline V gives CDR1 SGHKS, CDR2 YYEKEE (reference sequence).

The rearrangement links TRBV5-5 to TRBJ1-5; D is ambiguous. The clonotype originates from a middle-aged man with active or convalescent COVID-19. Sequencing was performed on peripheral blood. The CDR3 DNA sequence: TGTGCCAGCAGCTTCGGGGTTGGCAATCAGCCCCAGCATTTT. Protein sequence: CASSFGVGNQPQHF.